Each of the 6 T cell receptor beta chains below was sequenced from the same sample in a study of spatial heterogeneity in lung cancer. TCRdb fed the 5' RACE reads into MiXCR, producing one record per CDR3 protein. This sample has about 17,000 distinct CDR3 sequences; about 20% occur once, and the top ten carry around 20%. The time point is: sample taken at primary tumor resection. Without sorting, whole RNA was sequenced from tumor, nontumor lung or frozen PBMC. Sequencing used PBMCs, obtained at surgery. These receptors were taken from a female donor with early-stage non-small cell lung cancer.

This clonotype was seen ten or more times. The chain carries TRBV19 and TRBJ2-1; D is unclear. Germline assignment: CDR1 LNHDA and CDR2 SQIVND (reference sequence). Trimming stripped 1 base from V and 6 bases from J, with 7 bases between. The CDR3 is made up of 13 amino acids. This CDR3 is CASSIVEGNEQFF. The CDR3 DNA is TGTGCCAGTAGTATAGTGGAAGGCAATGAGCAGTTCTTC. Full variable domain (remainder filled in from reference TRBV19 and TRBJ2-1): DGGITQSPKYLFRKEGQNVTLSCEQNLNHDAMYWYRQDPGQGLRLIYYSQIVNDFQKGDIAEGYSVSREKKESFPLTVTSAQKNPTAFYLCASSIVEGNEQFFGPGTRLTVL.

This clonotype was found once. CDR3 loop: CASSSPGGASTDTQYF. The CDR3 nucleotides are TGCGCCAGCAGCTCACCCGGGGGCGCGAGCACAGATACGCAGTATTTT. This chain links TRBV5-1 with TRBJ2-3, with D perhaps TRBD1 or TRBD2 (6 bases each). V lost 3 bases, J lost 0 bases, and 14 bases lay in between. The CDR3 runs to 16 residues. Germline V gives CDR1 SGHRS, CDR2 YFSETQ.

In its sample, this clonotype was seen many times. CDR3 protein: CASSLDRQETQYF. The CDR3 nucleotides read TGTGCCAGCAGCCTGGACAGGCAAGAGACCCAGTACTTC. V and J are TRBV7-2 and TRBJ2-5, with 7 nucleotides matching TRBD1. Trimming cost V 5 bases and J 2 bases; bases outside gene matches: 2. Looked up from germline, CDR1 is SGHTA and CDR2 is FQGNSA. The CDR3 spans 13 residues.

The gene calls are TRBV18 and TRBJ2-7; D ambiguous. CDR3 length: 16 residues. Germline lookup yields CDR1 KGHSH and CDR2 LQKENI. V gave up 6 bases and J gave up 0 bases, with 18 bases separating them. The CDR3 spells CASSQTTPSLSYEQYF. CDR3 sequence (DNA): TGTGCCAGCTCTCAAACCACCCCCAGTCTCTCCTACGAGCAGTACTTC.

This clonotype was detected only a few times. A much larger clone differs by one base, so this may be a read error. The CDR3 sequence is CASRIVGGNRPQHF. The CDR3 coding sequence is TGTGCCAGTAGAATAGTTGGGGGAAATCGGCCCCAGCATTTT. The V gene is TRBV19, the J gene TRBJ1-5; weak D call: TRBD1 (5 bases). Per germline, CDR1 LNHDA and CDR2 SQIVND (reference sequence). This CDR3 is built from 14 residues. Variable domain in full (rest from reference TRBV19 and TRBJ1-5): DGGITQSPKYLFRKEGQNVTLSCEQNLNHDAMYWYRQDPGQGLRLIYYSQIVNDFQKGDIAEGYSVSREKKESFPLTVTSAQKNPTAFYLCASRIVGGNRPQHFGDGTRLSIL.

V is TRBV5-1 and J is TRBJ2-1; D assignment may be TRBD1 or TRBD2 (5 bases each). CDR1 and CDR2 (germline): SGHRS, YFSETQ. CDR3 length: 20 residues. The V end lost 0 bases, the J end lost 0 bases, and 22 bases lay between the germline ends. CDR3 loop: CASSLDWGTYESSSYNEQFF. The CDR3 DNA sequence: TGCGCCAGCAGCTTGGATTGGGGGACGTACGAGTCGAGCTCCTACAATGAGCAGTTCTTC.